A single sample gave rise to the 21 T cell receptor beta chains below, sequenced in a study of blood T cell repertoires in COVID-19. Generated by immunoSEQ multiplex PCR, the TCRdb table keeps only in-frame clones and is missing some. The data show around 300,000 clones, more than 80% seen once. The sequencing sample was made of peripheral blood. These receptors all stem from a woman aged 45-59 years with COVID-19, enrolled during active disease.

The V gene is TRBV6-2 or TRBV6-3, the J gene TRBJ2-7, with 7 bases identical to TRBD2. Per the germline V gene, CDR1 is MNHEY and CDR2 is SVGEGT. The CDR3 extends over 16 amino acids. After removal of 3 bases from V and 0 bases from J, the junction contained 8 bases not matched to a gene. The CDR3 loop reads CASSYPMGGSSYEQYF. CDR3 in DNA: TGTGCCAGCAGTTATCCAATGGGGGGGTCCTCCTACGAGCAGTACTTC.

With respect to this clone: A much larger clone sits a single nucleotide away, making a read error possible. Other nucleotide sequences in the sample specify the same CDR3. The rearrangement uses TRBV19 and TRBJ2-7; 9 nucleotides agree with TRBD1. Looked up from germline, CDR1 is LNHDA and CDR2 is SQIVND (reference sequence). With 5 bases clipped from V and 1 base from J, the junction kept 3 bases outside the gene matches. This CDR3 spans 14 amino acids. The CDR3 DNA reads TGTGCCAGTAGTTCCGGGACAGGGTCCTACGAGCAGTACTTC. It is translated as CASSSGTGSYEQYF.

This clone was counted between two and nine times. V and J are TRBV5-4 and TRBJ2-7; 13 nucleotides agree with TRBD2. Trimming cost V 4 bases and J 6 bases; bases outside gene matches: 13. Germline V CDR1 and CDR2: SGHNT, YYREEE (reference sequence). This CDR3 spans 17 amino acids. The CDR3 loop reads CASSPPSPGLAGLEQYF. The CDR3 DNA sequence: TGTGCCAGCAGCCCCCCCTCTCCGGGACTAGCGGGACTCGAGCAGTACTTC.

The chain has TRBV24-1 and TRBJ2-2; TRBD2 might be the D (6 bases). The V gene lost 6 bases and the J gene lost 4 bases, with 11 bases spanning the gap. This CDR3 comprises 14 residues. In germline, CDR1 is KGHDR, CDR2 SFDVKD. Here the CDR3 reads CATSRRGGTGELFF. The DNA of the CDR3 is TGTGCCACCAGTCGGAGGGGAGGCACCGGGGAGCTGTTTTTT.

Here the CDR3 reads CASRAQGQPQHF. The CDR3 bases are TGTGCCAGCAGAGCACAGGGCCAGCCCCAGCATTTT. The V gene is TRBV6-5, the J gene TRBJ1-5; possible D gene TRBD1, 6 bases. CDR1 and CDR2 (germline): MNHEY, SVGAGI. V was clipped by 6 bases and J by 7 bases, with 10 bases between them. CDR3 length equals 12 residues.

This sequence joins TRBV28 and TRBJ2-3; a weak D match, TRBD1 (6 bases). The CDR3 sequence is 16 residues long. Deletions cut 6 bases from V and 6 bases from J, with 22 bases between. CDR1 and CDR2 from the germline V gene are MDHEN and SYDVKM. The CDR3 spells CASSSPGTSKVDTQYF. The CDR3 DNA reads TGTGCCAGCAGCTCTCCCGGGACATCGAAGGTGGATACGCAGTATTTT.

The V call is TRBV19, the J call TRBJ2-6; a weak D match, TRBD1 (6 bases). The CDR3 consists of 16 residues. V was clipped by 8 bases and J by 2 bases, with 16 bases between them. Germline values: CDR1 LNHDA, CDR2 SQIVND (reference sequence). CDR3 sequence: CASVDRISAGANVLTF. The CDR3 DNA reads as TGTGCCAGTGTGGACAGAATCTCGGCTGGGGCCAACGTCCTGACTTTC.

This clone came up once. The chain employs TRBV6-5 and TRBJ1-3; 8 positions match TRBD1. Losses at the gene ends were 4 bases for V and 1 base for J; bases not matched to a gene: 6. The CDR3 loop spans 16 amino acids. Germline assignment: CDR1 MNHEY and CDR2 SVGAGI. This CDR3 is CASSFPGTGSGNTIYF. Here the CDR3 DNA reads TGTGCCAGCAGTTTCCCCGGGACAGGATCTGGAAACACCATATATTTT.

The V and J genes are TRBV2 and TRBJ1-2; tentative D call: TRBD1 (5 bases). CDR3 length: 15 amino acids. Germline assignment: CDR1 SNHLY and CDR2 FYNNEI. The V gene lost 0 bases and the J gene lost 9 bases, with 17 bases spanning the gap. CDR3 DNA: TGTGCCAGCAGTGAAGCGAACAGGCAAACCGGAAGCTACACCTTC. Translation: CASSEANRQTGSYTF.

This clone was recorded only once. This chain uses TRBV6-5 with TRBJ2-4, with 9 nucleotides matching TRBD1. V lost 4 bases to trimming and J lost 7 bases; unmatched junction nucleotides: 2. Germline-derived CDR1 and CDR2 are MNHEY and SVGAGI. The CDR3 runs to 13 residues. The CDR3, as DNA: TGTGCCAGCAGTTCCGGGACAGGGAACATTCAGTACTTC. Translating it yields CASSSGTGNIQYF.

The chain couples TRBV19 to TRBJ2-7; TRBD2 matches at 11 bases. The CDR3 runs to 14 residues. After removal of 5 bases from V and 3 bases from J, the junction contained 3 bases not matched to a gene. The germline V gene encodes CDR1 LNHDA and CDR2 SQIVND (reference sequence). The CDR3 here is CASSSTSGGYEQYF. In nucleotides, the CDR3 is TGTGCCAGTAGTTCCACTAGCGGGGGCTACGAGCAGTACTTC. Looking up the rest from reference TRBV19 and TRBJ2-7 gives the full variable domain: DGGITQSPKYLFRKEGQNVTLSCEQNLNHDAMYWYRQDPGQGLRLIYYSQIVNDFQKGDIAEGYSVSREKKESFPLTVTSAQKNPTAFYLCASSSTSGGYEQYFGPGTRLTVT.

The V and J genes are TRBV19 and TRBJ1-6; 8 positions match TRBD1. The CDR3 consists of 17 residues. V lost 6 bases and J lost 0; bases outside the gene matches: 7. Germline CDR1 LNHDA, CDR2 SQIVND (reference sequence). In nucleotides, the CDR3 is TGTGCCAGTAGCGACGGACAGGGCAGCTCCTATAATTCACCCCTCCACTTT. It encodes CASSDGQGSSYNSPLHF.

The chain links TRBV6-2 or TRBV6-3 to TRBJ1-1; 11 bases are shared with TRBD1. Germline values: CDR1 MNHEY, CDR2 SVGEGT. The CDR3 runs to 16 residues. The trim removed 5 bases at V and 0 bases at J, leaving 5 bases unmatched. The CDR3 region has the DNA TGTGCCAGCAGTCGGGGACAGGGGGTAATGAACACTGAAGCTTTCTTT. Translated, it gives CASSRGQGVMNTEAFF.

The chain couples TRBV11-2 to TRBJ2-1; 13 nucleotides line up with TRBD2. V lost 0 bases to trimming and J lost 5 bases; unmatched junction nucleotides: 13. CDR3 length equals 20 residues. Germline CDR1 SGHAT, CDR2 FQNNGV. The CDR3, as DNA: TGTGCCAGCAGCTTAGATTATCGACTAGCGGGAGGACTTTTGGACAATGAGCAGTTCTTC. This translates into CASSLDYRLAGGLLDNEQFF.

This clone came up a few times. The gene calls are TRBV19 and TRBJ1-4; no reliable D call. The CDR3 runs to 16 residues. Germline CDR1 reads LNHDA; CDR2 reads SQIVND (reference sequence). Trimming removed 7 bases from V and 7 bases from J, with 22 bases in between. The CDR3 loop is CASTSNAAGFGEKLFF. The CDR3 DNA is TGTGCCAGTACCTCTAACGCGGCGGGGTTTGGTGAAAAACTGTTTTTT.

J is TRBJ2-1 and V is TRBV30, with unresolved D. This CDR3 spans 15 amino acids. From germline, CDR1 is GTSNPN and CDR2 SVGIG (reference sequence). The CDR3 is CFLGPWMGSYNEQFF. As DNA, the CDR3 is TGTTTTTTGGGCCCTTGGATGGGCTCCTACAATGAGCAGTTCTTC. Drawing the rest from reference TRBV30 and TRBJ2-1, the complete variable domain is SQTIHQWPATLVQPVGSPLSLECTVEGTSNPNLYWYRQAAGRGLQLLFYSVGIGQISSEVPQNLSASRPQDRQFILSSKKLLLSDSGFYLCFLGPWMGSYNEQFFGPGTRLTVL.

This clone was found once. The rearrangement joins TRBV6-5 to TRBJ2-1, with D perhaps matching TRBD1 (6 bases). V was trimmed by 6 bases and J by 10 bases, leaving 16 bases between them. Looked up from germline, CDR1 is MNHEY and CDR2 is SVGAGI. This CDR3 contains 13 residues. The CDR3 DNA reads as TGTGCCAGCAGCCATGGACAGAACCTAGAGCAGTTCTTC. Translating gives CASSHGQNLEQFF.

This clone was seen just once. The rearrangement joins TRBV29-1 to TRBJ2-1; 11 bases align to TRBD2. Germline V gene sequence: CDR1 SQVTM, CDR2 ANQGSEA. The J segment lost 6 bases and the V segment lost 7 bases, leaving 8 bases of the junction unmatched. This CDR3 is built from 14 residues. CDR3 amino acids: CSASGTSGPNEQFF. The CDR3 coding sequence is TGCAGCGCGTCCGGGACTAGCGGCCCCAATGAGCAGTTCTTC.

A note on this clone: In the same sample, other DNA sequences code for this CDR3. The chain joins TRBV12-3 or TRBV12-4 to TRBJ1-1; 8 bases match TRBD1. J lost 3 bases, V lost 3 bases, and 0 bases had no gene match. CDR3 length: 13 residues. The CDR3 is CASSLTGDTEAFF. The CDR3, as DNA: TGTGCCAGCAGTTTGACAGGGGACACTGAAGCTTTCTTT.

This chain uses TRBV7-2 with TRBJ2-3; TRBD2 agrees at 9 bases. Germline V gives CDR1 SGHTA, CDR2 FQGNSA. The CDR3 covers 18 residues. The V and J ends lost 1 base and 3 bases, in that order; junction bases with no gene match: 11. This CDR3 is CASSLEGVAGVSTDTQYF. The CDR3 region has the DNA TGTGCCAGCAGCTTAGAGGGGGTAGCGGGAGTTTCGACAGATACGCAGTATTTT.

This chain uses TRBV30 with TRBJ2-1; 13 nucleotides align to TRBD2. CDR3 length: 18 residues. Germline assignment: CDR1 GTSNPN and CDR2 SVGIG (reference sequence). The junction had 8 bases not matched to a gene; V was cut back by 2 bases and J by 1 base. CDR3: CAWSIGLAGVRSYNEQFF. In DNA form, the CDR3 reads TGTGCCTGGAGTATCGGACTAGCGGGAGTACGATCCTACAATGAGCAGTTCTTC.